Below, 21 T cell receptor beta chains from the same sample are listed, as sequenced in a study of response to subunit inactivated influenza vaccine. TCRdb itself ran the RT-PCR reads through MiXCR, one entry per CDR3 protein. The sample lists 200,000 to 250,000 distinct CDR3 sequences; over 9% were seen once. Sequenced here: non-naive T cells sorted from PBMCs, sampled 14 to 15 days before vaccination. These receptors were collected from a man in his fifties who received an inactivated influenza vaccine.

CDR3 in DNA: TGCGCCAGCAGCCTTGAGCGGGGGAGCTTCTACGAGCAGTACTTC. Amino acid sequence: CASSLERGSFYEQYF. The chain has TRBV5-1 and TRBJ2-7, with TRBD2 matching over 8 bases. The CDR3 sequence is 15 residues long. V shed 4 bases and J 3 bases; nucleotides not matched to a gene: 9. Germline CDR1 SGHRS, CDR2 YFSETQ.

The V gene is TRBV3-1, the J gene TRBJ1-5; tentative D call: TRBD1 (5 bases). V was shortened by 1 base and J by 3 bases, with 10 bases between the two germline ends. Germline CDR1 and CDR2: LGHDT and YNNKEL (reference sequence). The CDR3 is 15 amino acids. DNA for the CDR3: TGTGCCAGCAGCCAAGGAATCAGGGACAATCAGCCCCAGCATTTT. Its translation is CASSQGIRDNQPQHF.

The DNA for the CDR3 is TGTGCCAGCAGCCGAATGGCTTTCTCCTACGAGCAGTACTTC. Translated: CASSRMAFSYEQYF. This chain links TRBV7-9 with TRBJ2-7; unclear D gene. The CDR3 runs 14 residues. The germline V gene has CDR1 SEHNR and CDR2 FQNEAQ (reference sequence). V lost 5 bases and J 0 bases, leaving 11 bases between the germline ends. The whole variable domain, remainder taken from reference TRBV7-9 and TRBJ2-7, is DTGVSQNPRHKITKRGQNVTFRCDPISEHNRLYWYRQTLGQGPEFLTYFQNEAQLEKSRLLSDRFSAERPKGSFSTLEIQRTEQGDSAMYLCASSRMAFSYEQYFGPGTRLTVT.

DNA for the CDR3: TGTGCCAGCAGTGGGGGGGGGATATCACCCCTCCACTTT. Its protein is CASSGGGISPLHF. The chain recombines TRBV7-2 with TRBJ1-6, with a possible D match to TRBD1 (5 bases). V lost 6 bases, J lost 10 bases, and 13 bases lay in between. The CDR3 is made up of 13 amino acids. CDR1 and CDR2 (germline): SGHTA, FQGNSA. The variable domain in full, with the rest retrieved from reference TRBV7-2 and TRBJ1-6, is GAGVSQSPSNKVTEKGKDVELRCDPISGHTALYWYRQSLGQGLEFLIYFQGNSAPDKSGLPSDRFSAERTGGSVSTLTIQRTQQEDSAVYLCASSGGGISPLHFGNGTRLTVT.

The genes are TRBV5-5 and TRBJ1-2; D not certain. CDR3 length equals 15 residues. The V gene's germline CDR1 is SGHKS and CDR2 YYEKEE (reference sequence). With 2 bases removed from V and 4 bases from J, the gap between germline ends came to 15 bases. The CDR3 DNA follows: TGTGCCAGCAGCTTCGAGGTGACGGACCGCTATGGCTACACCTTC. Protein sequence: CASSFEVTDRYGYTF.

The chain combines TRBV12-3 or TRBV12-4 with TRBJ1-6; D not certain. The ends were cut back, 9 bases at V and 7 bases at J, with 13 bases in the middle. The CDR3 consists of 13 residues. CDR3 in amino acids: CASRRLANSPLHF. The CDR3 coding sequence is TGTGCCAGTAGGAGATTAGCCAATTCACCCCTCCACTTT.

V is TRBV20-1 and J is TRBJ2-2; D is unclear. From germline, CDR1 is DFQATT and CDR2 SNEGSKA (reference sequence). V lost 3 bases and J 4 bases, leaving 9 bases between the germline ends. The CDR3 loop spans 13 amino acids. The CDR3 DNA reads TGCAGTGCTAGTAATGTCCGCACCGGGGAGCTGTTTTTT. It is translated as CSASNVRTGELFF.

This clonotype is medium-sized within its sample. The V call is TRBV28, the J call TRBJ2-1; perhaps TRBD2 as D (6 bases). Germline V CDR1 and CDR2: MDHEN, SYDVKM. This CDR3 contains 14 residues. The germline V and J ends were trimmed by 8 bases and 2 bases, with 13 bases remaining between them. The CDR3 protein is CASPGVPPYNEQFF. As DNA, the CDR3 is TGTGCCAGCCCGGGGGTTCCCCCCTACAATGAGCAGTTCTTC.

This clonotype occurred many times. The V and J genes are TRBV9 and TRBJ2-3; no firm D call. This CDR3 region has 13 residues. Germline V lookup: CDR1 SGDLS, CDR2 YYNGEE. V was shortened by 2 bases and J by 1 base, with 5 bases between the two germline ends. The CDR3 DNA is TGTGCCAGCAGCGTCCCGGGCACAGATACGCAGTATTTT. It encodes CASSVPGTDTQYF.

The CDR3 nucleotides read TGCAGTGCTAGGGGTAGCGGGGGGAATGAGCAGTTCTTC. Protein: CSARGSGGNEQFF. The rearrangement links TRBV20-1 to TRBJ2-1; 10 bases are shared with TRBD2. The V gene end was trimmed by 3 bases and the J gene end by 7 bases; junction bases not matched to a gene: 3. Germline lookup yields CDR1 DFQATT and CDR2 SNEGSKA (reference sequence). CDR3 length equals 13 residues.

The CDR3 spells CSAASGSGAHEQYF. CDR3 in DNA: TGCAGCGCCGCGAGCGGTTCGGGAGCACACGAGCAGTACTTC. This chain connects TRBV29-1 to TRBJ2-7, with D perhaps TRBD2 (6 bases). Germline lookup yields CDR1 SQVTM and CDR2 ANQGSEA. V dropped 7 bases and J dropped 5 bases, with 21 bases sitting between them. The CDR3 runs 14 residues.

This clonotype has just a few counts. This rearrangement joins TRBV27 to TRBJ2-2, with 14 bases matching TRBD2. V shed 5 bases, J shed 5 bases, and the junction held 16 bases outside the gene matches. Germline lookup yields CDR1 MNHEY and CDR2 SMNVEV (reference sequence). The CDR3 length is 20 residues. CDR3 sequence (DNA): TGTGCCAGCAGTCCCTTGCGGACAGGGGGACTAGCGGGAGTTACCGGGGAGCTGTTTTTT. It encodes CASSPLRTGGLAGVTGELFF.

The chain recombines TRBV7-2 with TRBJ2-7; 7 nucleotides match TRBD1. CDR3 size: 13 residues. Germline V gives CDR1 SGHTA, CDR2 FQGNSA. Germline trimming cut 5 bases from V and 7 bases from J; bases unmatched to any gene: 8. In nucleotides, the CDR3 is TGTGCCAGCAGCGACGACAGGGTCGGAGAGCAGTACTTC. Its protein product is CASSDDRVGEQYF.

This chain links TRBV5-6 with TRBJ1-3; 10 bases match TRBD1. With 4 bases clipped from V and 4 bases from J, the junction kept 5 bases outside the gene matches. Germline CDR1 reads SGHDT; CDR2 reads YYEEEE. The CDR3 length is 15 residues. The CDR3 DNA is TGTGCCAGCAGCGTGGGACAGGGGCTCGGAAACACCATATATTTT. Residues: CASSVGQGLGNTIYF.

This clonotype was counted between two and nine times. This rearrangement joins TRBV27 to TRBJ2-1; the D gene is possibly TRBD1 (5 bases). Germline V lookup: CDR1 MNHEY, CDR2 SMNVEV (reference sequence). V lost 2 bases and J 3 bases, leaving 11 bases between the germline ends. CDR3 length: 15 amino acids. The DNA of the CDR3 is TGTGCCAGCAGTTTAGGGGCGTGGGGCTACAATGAGCAGTTCTTC. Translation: CASSLGAWGYNEQFF.

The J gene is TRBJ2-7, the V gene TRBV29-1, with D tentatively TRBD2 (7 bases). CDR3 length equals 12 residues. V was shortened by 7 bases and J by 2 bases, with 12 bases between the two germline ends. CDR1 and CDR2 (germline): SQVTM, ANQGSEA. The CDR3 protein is CSGGEGAYEQYF. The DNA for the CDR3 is TGCAGCGGGGGGGAGGGGGCCTACGAGCAGTACTTC.

The CDR3 here is CASSSTGPTEAFF. The CDR3 region has the DNA TGTGCCAGCAGCTCAACAGGTCCCACTGAAGCTTTCTTT. The rearrangement links TRBV6-1 to TRBJ1-1, with D possibly being TRBD1 (5 bases). Germline CDR1 reads MNHNS; CDR2 reads SASEGT. The V end lost 6 bases, the J end lost 4 bases, and 12 bases lay between the germline ends. This CDR3 is 13 amino acids long.

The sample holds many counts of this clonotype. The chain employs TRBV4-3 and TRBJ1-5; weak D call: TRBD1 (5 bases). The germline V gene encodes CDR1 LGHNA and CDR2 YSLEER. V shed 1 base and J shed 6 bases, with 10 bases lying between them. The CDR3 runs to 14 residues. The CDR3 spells CASSQGFQGQPQHF. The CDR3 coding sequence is TGCGCCAGCAGCCAAGGTTTTCAGGGTCAGCCCCAGCATTTT.

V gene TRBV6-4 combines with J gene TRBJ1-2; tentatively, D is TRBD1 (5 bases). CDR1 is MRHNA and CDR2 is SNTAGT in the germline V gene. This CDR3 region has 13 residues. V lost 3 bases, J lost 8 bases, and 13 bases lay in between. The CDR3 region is CASSERGGPGYTF. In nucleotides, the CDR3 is TGTGCCAGCAGTGAGAGGGGTGGGCCGGGCTACACCTTC.

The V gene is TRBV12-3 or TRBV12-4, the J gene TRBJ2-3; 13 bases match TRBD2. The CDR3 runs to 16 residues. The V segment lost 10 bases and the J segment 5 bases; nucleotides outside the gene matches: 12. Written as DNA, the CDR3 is TGTGCCACCGGGCCCACTAGCGGGGGGGCCCTAGATACGCAGTATTTT. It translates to CATGPTSGGALDTQYF.

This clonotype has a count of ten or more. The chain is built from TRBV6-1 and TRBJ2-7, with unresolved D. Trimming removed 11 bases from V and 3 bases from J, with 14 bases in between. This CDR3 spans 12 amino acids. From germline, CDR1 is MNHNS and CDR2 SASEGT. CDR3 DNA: TGTGCCGGGTCTACCTTTGGCTACGAGCAGTACTTC. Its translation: CAGSTFGYEQYF.